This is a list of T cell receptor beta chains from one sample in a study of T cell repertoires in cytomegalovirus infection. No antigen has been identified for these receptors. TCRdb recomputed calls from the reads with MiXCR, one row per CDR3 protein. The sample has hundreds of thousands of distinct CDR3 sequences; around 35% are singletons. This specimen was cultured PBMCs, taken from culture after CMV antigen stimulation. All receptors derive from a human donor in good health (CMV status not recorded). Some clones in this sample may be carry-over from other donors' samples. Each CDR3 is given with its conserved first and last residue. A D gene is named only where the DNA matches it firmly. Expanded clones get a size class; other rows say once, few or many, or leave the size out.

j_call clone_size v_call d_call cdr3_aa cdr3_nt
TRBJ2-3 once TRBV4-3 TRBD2 CASSLVSGDLTDTQYF TGCGCCAGCAGCCTCGTGAGCGGGGACCTCACAGATACGCAGTATTTT
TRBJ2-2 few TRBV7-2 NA CASSETGGQVTGELFF TGTGCCAGCAGCGAGACAGGCGGCCAAGTCACCGGGGAGCTGTTTTTT
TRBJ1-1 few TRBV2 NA CASSFGGLVTEAFF TGTGCCAGCAGTTTCGGGGGGCTAGTCACTGAAGCTTTCTTT
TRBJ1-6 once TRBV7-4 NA CASSSLPAPGGSPLHF TGTGCCAGCAGCTCCCTTCCGGCACCGGGGGGTTCACCCCTCCACTTT
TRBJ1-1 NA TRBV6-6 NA CASSYSRQLGPEAFF TGTGCCAGCAGTTACTCGAGGCAACTTGGGCCTGAAGCTTTCTTT
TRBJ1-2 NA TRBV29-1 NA CSVVEESNYGYTF TGCAGCGTTGTCGAGGAATCGAACTATGGCTACACCTTC
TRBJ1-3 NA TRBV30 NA CAWSGGIYGNTIYF TGTGCCTGGAGTGGAGGGATTTACGGAAACACCATATATTTT
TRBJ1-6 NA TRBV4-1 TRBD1 CASSQVGAGGGSPLHF TGCGCCAGCAGCCAAGTTGGCGCAGGGGGGGGATCACCCCTCCACTTT
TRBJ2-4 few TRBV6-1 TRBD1 CASSLAGTGFVRNIQYF TGTGCCAGCAGCCTGGCCGGGACAGGGTTTGTCCGAAACATTCAGTACTTC
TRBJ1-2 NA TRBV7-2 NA CASSLVGRGVGYTF TGTGCCAGCAGCTTAGTGGGGAGGGGCGTTGGCTACACCTTC
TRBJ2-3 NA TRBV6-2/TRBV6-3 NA CASSREGFTSTDTQYF TGTGCCAGCAGCCGAGAGGGATTTACCTCCACAGATACGCAGTATTTT